This passage covers 9 T cell receptor beta chains from one sample sequenced in a study of T cell responses to AZD1222 COVID-19 vaccine. The protocol was immunoSEQ multiplex PCR, while the TCRdb copy is restricted to in-frame clones and leaves out a portion. Of 110,000 to 150,000 clones in the sample, 92% were seen once. Sequencing was performed on peripheral blood, taken 28 days after the second AZD1222 dose. Receptors were obtained from an adult who received the AZD1222 COVID-19 vaccine.

V and J are TRBV28 and TRBJ1-5, with TRBD1 as a possible D gene (5 bases). The V gene lost 7 bases and the J gene lost 15 bases, with 31 bases spanning the gap. Germline CDR1 is MDHEN and CDR2 is SYDVKM. The CDR3 has 16 amino acids. As DNA, the CDR3 is TGTGCCAGCATCAAAGGATTTGGGACCTCCGAGGGTCGTGGGCATTTT. Its translation is CASIKGFGTSEGRGHF.

The V call is TRBV5-6, the J call TRBJ1-2; 9 nucleotides match TRBD1. Germline CDR1 is SGHDT and CDR2 is YYEEEE. The V and J ends lost 1 base and 3 bases, in that order; junction bases with no gene match: 1. CDR3 size: 14 residues. CDR3: CASSLRQGDYGYTF. CDR3 sequence (DNA): TGTGCCAGCAGCTTGAGACAGGGGGACTATGGCTACACCTTC.

The chain employs TRBV9 and TRBJ2-3, with D perhaps given as TRBD1 or TRBD2 (5 bases each). V dropped 5 bases and J dropped 0 bases, with 7 bases sitting between them. The CDR3 consists of 13 residues. The germline V gene encodes CDR1 SGDLS and CDR2 YYNGEE. This CDR3 reads CASSGGSTDTQYF. The CDR3 DNA follows: TGTGCCAGCAGTGGGGGAAGCACAGATACGCAGTATTTT. The whole variable domain, filled in from reference TRBV9 and TRBJ2-3, reads DSGVTQTPKHLITATGQRVTLRCSPRSGDLSVYWYQQSLDQGLQFLIQYYNGEERAKGNILERFSAQQFPDLHSELNLSSLELGDSALYFCASSGGSTDTQYFGPGTRLTVL.

J is TRBJ1-2 and V is TRBV28, with D possibly being TRBD1 (5 bases). The germline V gene encodes CDR1 MDHEN and CDR2 SYDVKM. V was clipped by 5 bases and J by 8 bases, with 15 bases between them. There are 13 residues in the CDR3. The CDR3 nucleotides read TGTGCCAGCAGTGCCCCGGGGGAGTGGGGCTACACCTTC. As protein: CASSAPGEWGYTF.

The chain is built from TRBV30 and TRBJ2-6; D is uncertain. Germline CDR1 and CDR2: GTSNPN and SVGIG (reference sequence). This CDR3 has 14 amino acids. With 2 bases removed from V and 4 bases from J, the gap between germline ends came to 9 bases. The CDR3 here is CAWSSQLGANVLTF. The CDR3 bases are TGTGCCTGGAGTAGCCAACTCGGGGCCAACGTCCTGACTTTC.

V gene TRBV7-9 combines with J gene TRBJ1-1; D possibly corresponds to TRBD1 (6 bases). The CDR3 totals 13 residues. The V gene lost 5 bases and the J gene lost 4 bases, with 11 bases spanning the gap. Germline V gene sequence: CDR1 SEHNR, CDR2 FQNEAQ (reference sequence). CDR3 protein: CASSRQELTEAFF. CDR3 sequence (DNA): TGTGCCAGCAGCCGACAGGAGCTCACTGAAGCTTTCTTT.

The chain recombines TRBV30 with TRBJ2-7; D is unresolved. This CDR3 spans 11 amino acids. CDR1 is GTSNPN, CDR2 SVGIG, per germline (reference sequence). Deletions cut 1 base from V and 4 bases from J, with 5 bases between. The CDR3 bases are TGTGCCTGGAGTGGGCAATACGAGCAGTACTTC. Amino acid sequence: CAWSGQYEQYF.

The chain is built from TRBV4-3 and TRBJ1-6; 7 nucleotides line up with TRBD1. The germline CDR1 and CDR2 sequences are LGHNA and YSLEER. With 0 bases clipped from V and 9 bases from J, the junction kept 5 bases outside the gene matches. The CDR3 contains 15 residues. CDR3 in amino acids: CASSQDQGQFSPLHF. In nucleotides, the CDR3 is TGCGCCAGCAGCCAAGATCAGGGACAGTTTTCACCCCTCCACTTT.

This clone was observed a few times. The rearrangement uses TRBV7-9 and TRBJ2-7; 13 positions agree with TRBD2. Germline V lookup: CDR1 SEHNR, CDR2 FQNEAQ (reference sequence). The V and J ends lost 7 bases and 4 bases, in that order; junction bases with no gene match: 10. The CDR3 consists of 16 residues. The DNA of the CDR3 is TGTGCCAGCACCCCGGGCGGGACTAGCGGGACTTACGAGCAGTACTTC. Translated, it gives CASTPGGTSGTYEQYF. Using reference TRBV7-9 and TRBJ2-7 for the parts outside the CDR3, the full variable domain is DTGVSQNPRHKITKRGQNVTFRCDPISEHNRLYWYRQTLGQGPEFLTYFQNEAQLEKSRLLSDRFSAERPKGSFSTLEIQRTEQGDSAMYLCASTPGGTSGTYEQYFGPGTRLTVT.